The subject of this entry is one T cell receptor (beta chain). The data are from a study of blood T cell repertoires in COVID-19. Study-level background: PBMCs, B-cell-depleted T cells, or T cells provided the cDNA or gDNA that made up the material.

Assay: immunoSEQ multiplex PCR; the TCRdb copy retains only in-frame clones and omits some. The sample records around 140,000 clones, roughly 84% being singletons. The CDR3 is made up of 16 amino acids. Germline CDR1 reads MGHRA; CDR2 reads YSYEKL. Trimming shortened V by 3 bases and J by 1 base, and 14 bases separated the two germline ends. This TCR came from a human donor in a cohort sampled during active COVID-19. The chain uses TRBV4-1 and TRBJ2-3; perhaps TRBD2 as D (5 bases). Sequences were obtained from peripheral blood. CDR3 coding DNA: TGCGCCAGCAGCCAGTCCCCGGAGGTGGGCACAGATACGCAGTATTTT. Translation: CASSQSPEVGTDTQYF.